Presented here are 20 T cell receptor beta chains from one specimen sequenced in a study of OX40 agonist ivuxolimab in advanced cancers. Library method: the immunoSEQ multiplex PCR assay. Drawn from immuneACCESS, this table holds only the in-frame rearrangements with V and J called that TCRdb kept. Clones are partly lost; checked studies trace under half to an unresolved V gene and leave the rest unexplained. A total of tens of thousands of clones appear in this sample, around 93% of them only once. The ten largest clones take up roughly 20% of the sample. This specimen consisted of CD4+ or CD8+ T cells sorted from blood, obtained in a trial of the OX40 agonist ivuxolimab. The receptor set was obtained from an adult with an advanced solid tumor such as melanoma, head and neck, liver or kidney cancer.

The genes are TRBV10-3 and TRBJ2-1, with D maybe TRBD1 (6 bases). The CDR3 contains 12 residues. Between the trimmed V and J ends, which lost 6 bases and 9 bases, there was a span of 12 bases. CDR1 and CDR2 (germline): ENHRY, SYGVKD. CDR3 nucleotides: TGTGCCATCAGCTTAGGGGGTGGTGAGCAGTTCTTC. Translating gives CAISLGGGEQFF.

This clone was seen a handful of times. The gene calls are TRBV4-3 and TRBJ2-1, with D tentatively TRBD1 (5 bases). V lost 0 bases to trimming and J lost 7 bases, with 13 bases between them. CDR1 and CDR2 from the germline V gene are LGHNA and YSLEER. The CDR3 extends over 15 amino acids. This CDR3 is CASSQDGNRLNEQFF. CDR3 coding DNA: TGCGCCAGCAGCCAAGATGGGAACAGGCTGAATGAGCAGTTCTTC.

The CDR3 coding sequence is TGCAGCGTTGCACAGGGGGCTCTCGAGCAGTACTTC. Translated, it gives CSVAQGALEQYF. The chain couples TRBV29-1 to TRBJ2-7; 9 bases line up with TRBD1. This CDR3 is built from 12 residues. Germline V gene lookup returns CDR1 SQVTM and CDR2 ANQGSEA. V lost 4 bases to trimming and J lost 6 bases; unmatched junction nucleotides: 4.

The chain employs TRBV28 and TRBJ1-1; D is uncertain. Germline loops: CDR1 MDHEN, CDR2 SYDVKM. There are 11 residues in the CDR3. Trimming cost V 6 bases and J 3 bases, with 5 bases left between them. Here the CDR3 reads CASRIYTEAFF. The CDR3 DNA follows: TGTGCCAGCAGGATTTACACTGAAGCTTTCTTT.

The chain carries TRBV7-2 and TRBJ1-2, with D possibly matching TRBD1 (6 bases). Per the germline V gene, CDR1 is SGHTA and CDR2 is FQGNSA. The CDR3 runs 17 residues. V lost 1 base to trimming and J lost 4 bases, with 19 bases between them. CDR3 nucleotides: TGTGCCAGCAGCTTAGAGGCCGTGGGGGGCGGAAGCTATGGCTACACCTTC. Protein product: CASSLEAVGGGSYGYTF.

V is TRBV7-2 and J is TRBJ1-1, with D possibly TRBD1 on 6 matching bases. The CDR3 covers 15 residues. Trimming stripped 0 bases from V and 3 bases from J, with 11 bases between. In germline, CDR1 is SGHTA, CDR2 FQGNSA. In DNA, the CDR3 is TGTGCCAGCAGCTTAGCGGAAGCAGGGGACACTGAAGCTTTCTTT. Translation: CASSLAEAGDTEAFF.

This chain links TRBV10-3 with TRBJ1-1; D perhaps matches TRBD1 (6 bases). CDR1 and CDR2 (germline): ENHRY, SYGVKD. V was cut by 7 bases and J by 0 bases, with 9 bases left in between. This CDR3 has 13 amino acids. The CDR3 coding sequence is TGTGCCATCATGCAGGGGTTGAACACTGAAGCTTTCTTT. It specifies CAIMQGLNTEAFF.

J is TRBJ1-1 and V is TRBV28; D gene uncertain. The germline CDR1 and CDR2 sequences are MDHEN and SYDVKM. V was cut by 3 bases and J by 7 bases, with 21 bases left in between. The CDR3 contains 16 residues. The CDR3 sequence is CASSLEGLLTPLEAFF. The CDR3 DNA sequence: TGTGCCAGCAGTTTGGAAGGCCTTCTCACCCCCCTTGAAGCTTTCTTT.

J is TRBJ2-1 and V is TRBV27, with TRBD2 matching over 10 bases. CDR1 is MNHEY and CDR2 is SMNVEV in the germline V gene (reference sequence). V was clipped by 5 bases and J by 4 bases; unmatched bases: 5. The CDR3 consists of 15 residues. Here the CDR3 DNA reads TGTGCCAGCAGTACACTAGCGGGGTGGTACAATGAGCAGTTCTTC. Translating gives CASSTLAGWYNEQFF.

The chain uses TRBV4-2 and TRBJ2-4; 7 nucleotides match TRBD1. J gave up 5 bases and V 4 bases, and 8 bases lay outside the gene matches. This CDR3 is 15 amino acids long. Germline V gives CDR1 LGHNA, CDR2 YNFKEQ. CDR3 coding DNA: TGTGCCAGCAGCCCTTGGACAGGAGACCAAAACATTCAGTACTTC. Translation gives CASSPWTGDQNIQYF.

The rearrangement joins TRBV14 to TRBJ1-1; 10 bases fit TRBD1. Trimming removed 6 bases from V and 4 bases from J; junction bases left unmatched: 2. Germline loops: CDR1 SGHDN, CDR2 FVKESK. The CDR3 length is 13 residues. CDR3 loop: CASRGQGVTEAFF. The CDR3 DNA reads TGTGCCAGCAGAGGACAGGGGGTCACTGAAGCTTTCTTT.

V usage is TRBV7-2 and J usage is TRBJ1-2; tentative D call: TRBD1 (6 bases). Germline-derived CDR1 and CDR2 are SGHTA and FQGNSA. The CDR3 has 16 amino acids. V was pared by 2 bases and J by 8 bases, with 21 bases between. The chain's CDR3 is CASSLTPPAPDRGYTF. As DNA, the CDR3 is TGTGCCAGCAGCTTAACCCCGCCGGCACCCGACAGGGGCTACACCTTC.

This chain links TRBV4-1 with TRBJ2-1; 12 bases fit TRBD2. The V gene's germline CDR1 is MGHRA and CDR2 YSYEKL. The CDR3 length is 17 residues. V trimming: 0 bases; J trimming: 8 bases; junction bases outside the gene matches: 8. The CDR3, as DNA: TGCGCCAGCAGCCAAGATCTTCTAGCGGGAGGGAGTGATGAGCAGTTCTTC. It specifies CASSQDLLAGGSDEQFF.

The chain links TRBV5-8 to TRBJ2-3, with D unclear. CDR1 is SGHTS and CDR2 is YDEGEE in the germline V gene. This CDR3 has 13 residues. The ends were cut back, 6 bases at V and 0 bases at J, with 8 bases in the middle. The CDR3 sequence is CASNPLSTDTQYF. The CDR3 region has the DNA TGTGCCAGCAACCCTCTTAGCACAGATACGCAGTATTTT.

The chain links TRBV27 to TRBJ1-1; the match to TRBD1 covers 8 bases. CDR3 length equals 16 residues. Germline V gene data show CDR1 as MNHEY and CDR2 as SMNVEV (reference sequence). The ends lost 6 bases at V and 2 bases at J; junction bases unmatched: 11. CDR3 protein: CASRYQGAKKNTEAFF. The CDR3 DNA follows: TGTGCCAGCAGGTACCAGGGGGCCAAGAAAAACACTGAAGCTTTCTTT.

This chain connects TRBV6-5 to TRBJ2-7; 12 nucleotides line up with TRBD2. Germline V lookup: CDR1 MNHEY, CDR2 SVGAGI. The CDR3 is made up of 15 amino acids. The junction had 7 bases not matched to a gene; V was cut back by 6 bases and J by 4 bases. The CDR3 here is CASSFTSGRNYEQYF. DNA for the CDR3: TGTGCCAGCAGCTTCACTAGCGGGAGGAATTACGAGCAGTACTTC.

The chain joins TRBV4-3 to TRBJ2-7; unclear D gene. Between the trimmed V and J ends, which lost 2 bases and 7 bases, there was a span of 12 bases. This CDR3 contains 13 residues. CDR1 and CDR2 from the germline V gene are LGHNA and YSLEER. CDR3 nucleotide sequence: TGCGCCAGCAGCCAAAGCAGGAGCTGGGAGCAGTACTTC. Translation gives CASSQSRSWEQYF.

The chain has TRBV28 and TRBJ1-2; 7 bases are a match to TRBD1. With V trimmed by 5 bases and J by 4 bases, 16 bases remained unmatched. The CDR3 is 17 residues long. Germline assignment: CDR1 MDHEN and CDR2 SYDVKM. CDR3 residues: CASSLGLTGQVFYGYTF. CDR3 nucleotide sequence: TGTGCCAGCAGTCTAGGCCTCACAGGACAGGTATTCTATGGCTACACCTTC.

The V and J genes are TRBV27 and TRBJ1-2; D is ambiguous. With 2 bases removed from V and 2 bases from J, the gap between germline ends came to 18 bases. CDR3 length: 17 residues. Germline loops: CDR1 MNHEY, CDR2 SMNVEV (reference sequence). CDR3 DNA sequence: TGTGCCAGCAGTTTAAGGTCTTACGGGGAATTCAACTATGGCTACACCTTC. Its translation: CASSLRSYGEFNYGYTF.

This clone was seen a single time. V usage is TRBV6-5 and J usage is TRBJ2-1; the D gene is possibly TRBD1 (6 bases). Germline CDR1 reads MNHEY; CDR2 reads SVGAGI. Trimming pared 10 bases from V and 3 bases from J, leaving 13 bases between. This CDR3 comprises 13 residues. CDR3 sequence (DNA): TGTGCCACAATTGGACAGAACTACAATGAGCAGTTCTTC. This sequence encodes CATIGQNYNEQFF.